A selection of T cell receptor beta chains follows, all from one sample in a study of blood T cell repertoires in COVID-19. This table comes from immunoSEQ multiplex PCR, and its TCRdb copy is limited to in-frame clones, with some not included. The sample gives fewer than 25,000 clones, about 90% of which show up once; 4% to 5% is in the top ten. Sequenced input: peripheral blood. Receptors were obtained from a human donor in a cohort sampled during active COVID-19. Both conserved end residues are part of each CDR3. Fields, in order: V gene, D gene, clone size, J gene, CDR3 length, CDR3 DNA, CDR3 protein. A D gene is named only where the DNA matches it firmly. Clone size appears in some rows only: once, few, many, or a class for an expanded clone.

TRBV5-1,TRBD2,.,TRBJ2-3,15,TGCGCCAGCAGCTTGGATAGGACTAGTTCAGATACGCAGTATTTT,CASSLDRTSSDTQYF
TRBV5-1,.,.,TRBJ1-5,14,TGCGCCAGCAGCTTTGGCAGCGGGGATCAGCCCCAGCATTTT,CASSFGSGDQPQHF
TRBV7-2,.,.,TRBJ2-3,15,TGTGCCAGCAGCTTAGTGAGAGGGAGAGCAGATACGCAGTATTTT,CASSLVRGRADTQYF
TRBV19,TRBD2,.,TRBJ2-5,15,TGTGCCAGTAGCCTACTAGCGGGGGGCCAAGAGACCCAGTACTTC,CASSLLAGGQETQYF
TRBV27,TRBD2,.,TRBJ2-2,16,TGTGCCAGCAGTCCCTGGGAGGGCGCGAACACCGGGGAGCTGTTTTTT,CASSPWEGANTGELFF
TRBV18,TRBD1,.,TRBJ2-3,14,TGTGCCAGCTCCTTACAGGGGGCTACAGATACGCAGTATTTT,CASSLQGATDTQYF
TRBV2,.,.,TRBJ1-2,14,TGTGCCAGCAGAATCCAGGTCTCCAACTATGGCTACACCTTC,CASRIQVSNYGYTF
TRBV5-1,.,.,TRBJ2-3,13,TGCGCCAGCAGCGGGGCTAGCACAGATACGCAGTATTTT,CASSGASTDTQYF
TRBV6-5,.,.,TRBJ1-4,15,TGTGCCAGCAGCCGAGATGACAGTTATAATGAAAAACTGTTTTTT,CASSRDDSYNEKLFF
TRBV7-9,.,.,TRBJ1-2,14,TGTGCCAGCAGCTTAGCTCCCGGGACAAATGGCTACACCTTC,CASSLAPGTNGYTF
TRBV2,.,few,TRBJ2-1,17,TGTGCCAGCAGTTACCGAGGGCCACTGATCTCCTACAATGAGCAGTTCTTC,CASSYRGPLISYNEQFF
TRBV6-1,.,.,TRBJ2-3,17,TGTGCCAGCAGTGAAGCGCACGGGGACACCATACCAGATACGCAGTATTTT,CASSEAHGDTIPDTQYF
TRBV11-3,.,.,TRBJ1-2,16,TGTGCCAGCAGCTTAGTAGGCCAGGGGAGAACCTATGGCTACACCTTC,CASSLVGQGRTYGYTF
TRBV7-9,TRBD1,few,TRBJ2-7,14,TGTGCCAGCAGCTCGGGACAGGGGGCTTTCGAGCAGTACTTC,CASSSGQGAFEQYF
TRBV9,TRBD2,.,TRBJ2-1,15,TGTGCCAGCAGCGCGCGGGGGGGCCTGTACAATGAGCAGTTCTTC,CASSARGGLYNEQFF
TRBV7-8,TRBD1,.,TRBJ2-3,14,TGTGCCAGCAGCAGGGACAGGGTGAAAGATACGCAGTATTTT,CASSRDRVKDTQYF
TRBV30,.,.,TRBJ2-7,13,TGTGCCTGGAGTTCGACAGGGAGGAACGAGCAGTACTTC,CAWSSTGRNEQYF
TRBV27,.,once,TRBJ2-5,15,TGTGCCAGCAGTTTAAAACACGGACTACAAGAGACCCAGTACTTC,CASSLKHGLQETQYF
TRBV19,.,.,TRBJ2-7,12,TGTGCCAGTAGTATCGGGGAGAACGAGCAGTACTTC,CASSIGENEQYF
TRBV19,TRBD1,.,TRBJ2-3,14,TGTGCCAGTAACACACAGGGGGCCACAGATACGCAGTATTTT,CASNTQGATDTQYF
TRBV14,.,.,TRBJ1-6,12,TGTGCCAGCAGCCAAGCGAGATCACCCCTCCACTTT,CASSQARSPLHF
TRBV15,.,.,TRBJ1-2,14,TGTGCCACCAGCAGAGGCGACGGGAACTATGGCTACACCTTC,CATSRGDGNYGYTF
TRBV24-1,TRBD1,.,TRBJ2-7,15,TGTGCCACCAGTGATTTGCGGGTAACAGGGGGCGAAGAGTACTTC,CATSDLRVTGGEEYF
TRBV5-1,.,.,TRBJ1-1,15,TGCGCCAGCAGCGCCCTCCGGGGGTGGCGTACTGAAGCTTTCTTT,CASSALRGWRTEAFF
TRBV7-2,TRBD2,once,TRBJ2-5,14,TGTGCCAGCAGCTTTGGCGGGGGGGCGGAGACCCAGTACTTC,CASSFGGGAETQYF
TRBV7-2,TRBD1,.,TRBJ2-3,14,TGTGCCAGCAGCCCCCGACAGGGGAGTGATACGCAGTATTTT,CASSPRQGSDTQYF
TRBV11-2,.,once,TRBJ2-3,13,TGTGCCAGCAGCTTACAGGGGCCGGATACGCAGTATTTT,CASSLQGPDTQYF
TRBV9,TRBD1,.,TRBJ1-3,16,TGTGCCAGCAGCGTAGATACAGGGGGCACTGGAAACACCATATATTTT,CASSVDTGGTGNTIYF
TRBV5-4,.,.,TRBJ1-6,17,TGTGCCAGCAGCTTTAGGGGAGGGCGGTGGGATAATTCACCCCTCCACTTT,CASSFRGGRWDNSPLHF
TRBV7-9,TRBD2,.,TRBJ2-1,13,TGTGCCAGCAGCTTCCACGGGGGGGATGAGCAGTTCTTC,CASSFHGGDEQFF
TRBV7-9,TRBD1,few,TRBJ1-5,13,TGTGCCAGCAGCTGGACAGGGGATCAGCCCCAGCATTTT,CASSWTGDQPQHF
TRBV30,.,.,TRBJ2-3,10,TGTGCCTGGAGTCGAACCGGGACTCATTTT,CAWSRTGTHF
TRBV27,.,.,TRBJ2-7,14,TGTGCCAGCAGTTTAGGGGGCTCCTACTACGAGCAGTACTTC,CASSLGGSYYEQYF
TRBV27,TRBD1,.,TRBJ1-2,15,TGTGCCAGCAGCACAGGGGGCTATGGGGACTATGGCTACACCTTC,CASSTGGYGDYGYTF
TRBV7-8,TRBD1,.,TRBJ1-5,14,TGTGCCAGCAGCTGGGGACAGGGGAGGCAGCCCCAGCATTTT,CASSWGQGRQPQHF
TRBV5-1,TRBD1,.,TRBJ2-3,15,TGCGCCAGCAGCTCGGGACAGGGCACAACAGATACGCAGTATTTT,CASSSGQGTTDTQYF
TRBV11-3,TRBD1,.,TRBJ1-2,12,TGTGCCAGCAGCCGACAGGGCAGCGGCTACACCTTC,CASSRQGSGYTF
TRBV5-8,TRBD2,.,TRBJ2-1,12,TGTGCCAGAATGCGGGGGGGCGGTGAGCAGTTCTTC,CARMRGGGEQFF
TRBV29-1,TRBD2,.,TRBJ2-3,15,TGCAGCGTTGTCGGACTAGCGGGGGGCACAGATACGCAGTATTTT,CSVVGLAGGTDTQYF
TRBV3-1/TRBV3-2,TRBD1,.,TRBJ1-3,21,TGTGCCAGCAGCCAAGATCACGGGGGGGACAGGGAGAAACTCTCTGGAAACACCATATATTTT,CASSQDHGGDREKLSGNTIYF
TRBV3-1/TRBV3-2,.,.,TRBJ1-1,15,TGTGCCAGCAGCCCCTCCTTGACAGGAAACACTGAAGCTTTCTTT,CASSPSLTGNTEAFF
TRBV7-2,.,.,TRBJ2-1,16,TGTGCCAGCAGCTTAGAGGGCGGGGTATCCTACAATGAGCAGTTCTTC,CASSLEGGVSYNEQFF
TRBV7-9,.,.,TRBJ1-6,15,TGTGCCAGCAGCTTAGGGCGAGGACAGTCTGATCCCCTCCACTTT,CASSLGRGQSDPLHF
TRBV18,TRBD1,.,TRBJ1-3,16,TGTGCCAGCTCACCAGGGACAGGGGGCCTCGGAAACACCATATATTTT,CASSPGTGGLGNTIYF